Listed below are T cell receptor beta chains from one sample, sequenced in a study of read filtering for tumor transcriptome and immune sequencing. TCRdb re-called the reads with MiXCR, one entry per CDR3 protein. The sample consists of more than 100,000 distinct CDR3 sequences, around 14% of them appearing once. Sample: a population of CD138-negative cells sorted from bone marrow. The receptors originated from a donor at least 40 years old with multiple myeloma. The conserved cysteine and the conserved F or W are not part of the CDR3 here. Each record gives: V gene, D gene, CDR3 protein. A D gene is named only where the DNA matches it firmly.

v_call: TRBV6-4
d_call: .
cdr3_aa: ASSTGQPGEDEQF

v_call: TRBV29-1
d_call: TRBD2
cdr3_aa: SVLAAGMPYREQY

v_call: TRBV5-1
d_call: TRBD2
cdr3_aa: ASTPGGGSGSYEQY

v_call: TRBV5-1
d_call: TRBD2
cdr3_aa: ASSLAGPSYEQY

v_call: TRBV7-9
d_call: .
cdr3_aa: ASSSTGYNEQF

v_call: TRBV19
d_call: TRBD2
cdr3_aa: ASSALGERGPEATQY

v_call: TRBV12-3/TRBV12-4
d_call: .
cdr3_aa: ASSFGARNTEAF

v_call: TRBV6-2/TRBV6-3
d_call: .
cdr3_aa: ASSYRQAGELF

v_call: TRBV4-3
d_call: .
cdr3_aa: ASSQDGSTGPSNEQF

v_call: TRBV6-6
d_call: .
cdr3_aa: ASSSTRNTEAF

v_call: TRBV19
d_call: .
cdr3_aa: ASSVEGIVLDEQF

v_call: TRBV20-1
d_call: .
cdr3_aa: SAKPPSAPSYNEQF

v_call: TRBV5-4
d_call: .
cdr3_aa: ASSPRLLRYNEQF

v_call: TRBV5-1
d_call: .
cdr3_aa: ASDTSGANVLT

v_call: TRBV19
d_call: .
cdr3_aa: ASSVDTGELF

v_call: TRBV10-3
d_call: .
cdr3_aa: AISNSGAYNEQF

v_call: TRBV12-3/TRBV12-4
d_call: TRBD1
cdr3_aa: ASSPDRGETQC

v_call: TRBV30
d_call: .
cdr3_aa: AWRRGALGGEQF

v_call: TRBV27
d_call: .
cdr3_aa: ASSLFFPGTAPEQY

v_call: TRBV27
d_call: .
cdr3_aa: ASSLIGSGEMTQY